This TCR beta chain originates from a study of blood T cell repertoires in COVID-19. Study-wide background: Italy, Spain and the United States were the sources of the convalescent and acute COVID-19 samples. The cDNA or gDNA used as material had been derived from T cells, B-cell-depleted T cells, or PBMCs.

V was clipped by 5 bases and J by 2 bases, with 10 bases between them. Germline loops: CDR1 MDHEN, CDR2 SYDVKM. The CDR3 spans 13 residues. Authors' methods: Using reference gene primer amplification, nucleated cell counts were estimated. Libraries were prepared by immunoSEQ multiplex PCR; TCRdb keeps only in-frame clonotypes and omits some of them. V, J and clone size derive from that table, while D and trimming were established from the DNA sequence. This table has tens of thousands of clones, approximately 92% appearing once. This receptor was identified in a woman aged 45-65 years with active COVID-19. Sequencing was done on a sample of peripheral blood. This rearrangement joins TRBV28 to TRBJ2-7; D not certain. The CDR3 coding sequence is TGTGCCAGCAGTCACGAGGTCACCTACGAGCAGTACTTC. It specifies CASSHEVTYEQYF. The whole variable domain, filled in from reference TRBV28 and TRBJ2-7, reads DVKVTQSSRYLVKRTGEKVFLECVQDMDHENMFWYRQDPGLGLRLIYFSYDVKMKEKGDIPEGYSVSREKKERFSLILESASTNQTSMYLCASSHEVTYEQYFGPGTRLTVT.